These 4 T cell receptor beta chains originate from one sample sequenced in a study of CD8 T cells in ankylosing spondylitis. TCRdb ran MiXCR on the 5' RACE reads and lists one entry per CDR3 protein. The sample lists roughly 220,000 distinct CDR3 sequences; 8% to 11% were seen once. What was sequenced was blood, either unsorted or a sorted T cell fraction (not recorded which). The receptors derive from a male donor with ankylosing spondylitis or in good health (not recorded which).

This clonotype was seen more than once but under ten times. This chain uses TRBV29-1 with TRBJ1-3; no clear D gene. The CDR3 runs 13 residues. Trimming took off 4 bases at V and 0 bases at J, with 7 bases between the two ends. The germline V gene encodes CDR1 SQVTM and CDR2 ANQGSEA. The CDR3 nucleotides are TGCAGCGTTGGTCAGCCCTCTGGAAACACCATATATTTT. Translated, it gives CSVGQPSGNTIYF.

The chain joins TRBV28 to TRBJ2-3, with a possible D match to TRBD2 (7 bases). This CDR3 region has 16 residues. V was shortened by 4 bases and J by 2 bases, with 16 bases between the two germline ends. Germline V CDR1 and CDR2: MDHEN, SYDVKM. The CDR3 here is CASSSRGGGFTDTQYF. The CDR3 bases are TGTGCCAGCAGTTCGCGAGGGGGGGGGTTCACAGATACGCAGTATTTT. Filled out from reference TRBV28 and TRBJ2-3, the complete variable domain reads DVKVTQSSRYLVKRTGEKVFLECVQDMDHENMFWYRQDPGLGLRLIYFSYDVKMKEKGDIPEGYSVSREKKERFSLILESASTNQTSMYLCASSSRGGGFTDTQYFGPGTRLTVL.

Only a few counts were recorded for this clonotype. The chain links TRBV12-3 or TRBV12-4 to TRBJ1-1, with a weak D call TRBD1 (5 bases). This CDR3 has 13 amino acids. Trimming took off 3 bases at V and 7 bases at J, with 12 bases between the two ends. CDR3: CASSFKGTSEAFF. The CDR3 DNA sequence: TGTGCCAGCAGTTTTAAGGGGACTAGTGAAGCTTTCTTT.

In its sample, this clonotype was seen many times. The rearrangement joins TRBV14 to TRBJ1-2; 9 nucleotides match TRBD1. The CDR3 is 14 residues long. The V segment lost 7 bases and the J segment 7 bases; nucleotides outside the gene matches: 10. Germline loops: CDR1 SGHDN, CDR2 FVKESK. In nucleotides, the CDR3 is TGTGCCAGCACCCCGGGACAGGGAACGGTTGGCTACACCTTC. Encoded protein: CASTPGQGTVGYTF.